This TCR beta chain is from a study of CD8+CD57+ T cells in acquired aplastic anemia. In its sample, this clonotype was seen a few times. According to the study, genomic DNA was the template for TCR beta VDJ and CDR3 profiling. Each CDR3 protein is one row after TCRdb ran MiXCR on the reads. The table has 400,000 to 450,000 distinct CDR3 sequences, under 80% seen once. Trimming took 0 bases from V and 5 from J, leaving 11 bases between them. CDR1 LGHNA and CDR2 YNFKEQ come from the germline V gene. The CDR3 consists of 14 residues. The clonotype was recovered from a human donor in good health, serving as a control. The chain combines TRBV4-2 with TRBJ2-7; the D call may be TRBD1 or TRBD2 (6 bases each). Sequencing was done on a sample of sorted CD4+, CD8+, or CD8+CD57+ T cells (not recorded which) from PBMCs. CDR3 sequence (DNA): TGTGCCAGCAGCCAAGATAGGGGGGTTGACGAGCAGTACTTC. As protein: CASSQDRGVDEQYF.